The clone carrying this T cell receptor beta chain was seen repeatedly, ten times or more. The germline CDR1 and CDR2 sequences are MNHEY and SMNVEV (reference sequence). The ends lost 8 bases at V and 6 bases at J; junction bases unmatched: 10. CDR3 length equals 14 residues. From the 5' RACE reads, TCRdb called clonotypes with MiXCR, one entry per CDR3 protein. The sample has some 40,000 distinct CDR3 sequences; 22% are singletons. Treg sorting used a CD4+CD25+CD127-/low gate. Sequencing was done on a sample of Tregs sorted from a lymph node. This rearrangement joins TRBV27 to TRBJ2-1, with 7 nucleotides matching TRBD2. The clonotype originates from a female donor with breast cancer. CDR3 nucleotides: TGTGCCAGCCGAGGGCAGGGAGGGGTCAATGAGCAGTTCTTC. This encodes CASRGQGGVNEQFF.